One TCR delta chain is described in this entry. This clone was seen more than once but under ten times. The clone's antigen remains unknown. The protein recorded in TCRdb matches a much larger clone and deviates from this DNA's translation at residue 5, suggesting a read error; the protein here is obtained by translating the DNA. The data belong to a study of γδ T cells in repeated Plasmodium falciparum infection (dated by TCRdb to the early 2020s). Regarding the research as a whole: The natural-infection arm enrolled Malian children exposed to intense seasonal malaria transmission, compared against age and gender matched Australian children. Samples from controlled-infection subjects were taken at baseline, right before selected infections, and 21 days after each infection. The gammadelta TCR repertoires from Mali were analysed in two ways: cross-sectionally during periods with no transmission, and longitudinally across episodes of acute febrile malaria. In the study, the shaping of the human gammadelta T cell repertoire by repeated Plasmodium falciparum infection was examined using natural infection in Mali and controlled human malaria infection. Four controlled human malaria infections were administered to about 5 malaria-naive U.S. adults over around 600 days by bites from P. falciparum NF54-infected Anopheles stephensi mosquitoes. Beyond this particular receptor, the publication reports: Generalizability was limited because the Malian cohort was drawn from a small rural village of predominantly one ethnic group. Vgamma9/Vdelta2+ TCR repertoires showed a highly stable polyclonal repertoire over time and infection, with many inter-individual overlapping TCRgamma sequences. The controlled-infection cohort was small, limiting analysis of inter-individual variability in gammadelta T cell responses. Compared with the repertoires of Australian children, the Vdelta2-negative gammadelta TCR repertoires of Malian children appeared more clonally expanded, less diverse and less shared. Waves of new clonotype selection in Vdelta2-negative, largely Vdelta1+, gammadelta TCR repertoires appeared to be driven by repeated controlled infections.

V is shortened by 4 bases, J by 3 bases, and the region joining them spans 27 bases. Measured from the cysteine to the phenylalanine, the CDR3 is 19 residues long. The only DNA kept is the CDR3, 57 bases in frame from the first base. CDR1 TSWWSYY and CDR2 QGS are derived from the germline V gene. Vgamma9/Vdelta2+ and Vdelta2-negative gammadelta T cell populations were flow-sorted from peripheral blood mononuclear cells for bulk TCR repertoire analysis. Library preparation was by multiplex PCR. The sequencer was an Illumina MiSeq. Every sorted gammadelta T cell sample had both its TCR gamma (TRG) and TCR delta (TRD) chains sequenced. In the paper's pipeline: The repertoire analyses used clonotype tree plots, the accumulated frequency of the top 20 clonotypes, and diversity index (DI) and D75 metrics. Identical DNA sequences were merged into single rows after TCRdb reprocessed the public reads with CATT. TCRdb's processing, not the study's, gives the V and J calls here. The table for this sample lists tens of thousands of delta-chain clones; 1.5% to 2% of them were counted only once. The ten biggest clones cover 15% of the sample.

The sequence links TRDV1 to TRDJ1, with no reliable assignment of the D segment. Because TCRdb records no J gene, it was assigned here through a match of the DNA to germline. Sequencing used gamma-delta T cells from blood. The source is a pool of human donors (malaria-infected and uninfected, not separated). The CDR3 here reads CALGGLVGIGRKQADKLIF. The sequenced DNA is TGTGCTCTTGGGGGACTAGTTGGTATTGGGCGGAAACAAGCCGATAAACTCATCTTT.